Listed below are T cell receptor beta chains from one sample, sequenced in a study of beta chain features in type 1 diabetes. Sequencing was performed with immunoSEQ multiplex PCR; in TCRdb, only in-frame clones are kept and a portion is missing. Of some 350,000 clones in the sample, around 9.6% were seen once. Specimen: central memory CD4+ T cells from blood. Receptors originate from a man aged 25 to 40 with type 1 diabetes. The CDR3 runs from the conserved cysteine through the conserved F or W. D genes are given only for firm matches. Not every row has a clone size; where given, it reads once, few, many or a size class.

clone_size j_call cdr3_length v_call d_call cdr3_aa cdr3_nt
. TRBJ1-2 16 TRBV6-4 TRBD1 CASSPSRRDRGYGYTF TGTGCCAGCAGTCCCTCTCGTCGGGACAGGGGTTATGGCTACACCTTC
. TRBJ1-5 16 TRBV27 . CASSLRGDVSNQPQHF TGTGCCAGCAGTTTACGAGGGGATGTGAGCAATCAGCCCCAGCATTTT
many TRBJ1-3 16 TRBV28 TRBD1 CASSPWDRRLGNTIYF TGTGCCAGCAGTCCTTGGGACAGGCGATTGGGAAACACCATATATTTT
many TRBJ2-7 15 TRBV5-1 TRBD1 CASSSTGQGTDEQYF TGCGCCAGCAGTTCCACCGGACAGGGGACCGACGAGCAGTACTTC
many TRBJ2-2 16 TRBV10-3 TRBD1 CAIREMGQGIAGELFF TGTGCCATCAGGGAGATGGGACAGGGGATCGCCGGGGAGCTGTTTTTT
few TRBJ2-1 16 TRBV11-2 . CASSSTGSSSYNEQFF TGTGCCAGCAGCTCGACAGGTTCAAGCTCCTACAATGAGCAGTTCTTC
few TRBJ2-5 12 TRBV15 . CATSTEDGTQYF TGTGCCACCAGCACAGAGGACGGGACCCAGTACTTC
. TRBJ1-1 15 TRBV7-3 TRBD1 CASSRDRVLATPAFF TGTGCCAGCAGCCGGGACAGGGTGCTCGCGACACCTGCTTTCTTT
few TRBJ1-5 13 TRBV19 . CASSMRVDQPQHF TGTGCCAGTAGTATGCGGGTTGATCAGCCCCAGCATTTT
. TRBJ1-1 14 TRBV2 TRBD1 CASSGGTGYIEAFF TGTGCCAGCAGTGGAGGGACAGGGTATATTGAAGCTTTCTTT
. TRBJ1-2 15 TRBV27 . CASSPTEGRGYGYTF TGTGCCAGCAGCCCGACGGAGGGGCGGGGCTATGGCTACACCTTC
few TRBJ2-7 17 TRBV28 TRBD1 CASNQPGQVSPMGEQYF TGTGCCAGCAACCAACCGGGACAGGTCTCCCCGATGGGCGAGCAGTACTTC
few TRBJ1-2 13 TRBV7-2 TRBD1 CASSPETGTGYTF TGTGCCAGCAGCCCTGAGACAGGGACTGGCTACACCTTC
few TRBJ2-1 16 TRBV7-7 TRBD1 CASSKTGTGSYNEQFF TGTGCTAGCAGCAAGACCGGGACAGGATCCTACAATGAGCAGTTCTTC
few TRBJ2-1 14 TRBV6-6 . CASSTPYPGREQFF TGTGCCAGCAGTACCCCGTATCCTGGGCGTGAGCAGTTCTTC
few TRBJ2-2 13 TRBV6-4 . CASSNTPTGELFF TGTGCCAGCAGTAATACCCCCACCGGGGAGCTGTTTTTT